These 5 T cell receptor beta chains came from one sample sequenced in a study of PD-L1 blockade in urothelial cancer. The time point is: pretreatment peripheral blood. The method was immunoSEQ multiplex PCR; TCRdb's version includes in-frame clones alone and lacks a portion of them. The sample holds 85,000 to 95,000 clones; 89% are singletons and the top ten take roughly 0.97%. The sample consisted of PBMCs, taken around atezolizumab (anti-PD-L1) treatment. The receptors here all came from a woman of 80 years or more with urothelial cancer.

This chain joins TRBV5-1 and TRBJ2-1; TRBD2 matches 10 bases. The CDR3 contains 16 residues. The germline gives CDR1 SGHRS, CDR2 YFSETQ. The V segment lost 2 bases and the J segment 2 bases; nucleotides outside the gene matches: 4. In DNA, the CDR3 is TGCGCCAGCAGCTTCTCCACTAGCGGGGCCTACAATGAGCAGTTCTTC. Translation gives CASSFSTSGAYNEQFF.

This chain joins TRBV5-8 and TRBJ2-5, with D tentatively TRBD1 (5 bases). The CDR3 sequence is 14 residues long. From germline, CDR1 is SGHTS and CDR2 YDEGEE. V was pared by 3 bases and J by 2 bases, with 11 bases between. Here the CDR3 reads CASSSGQGQETQYF. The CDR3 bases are TGTGCCAGCAGCTCCGGGCAGGGACAAGAGACCCAGTACTTC.

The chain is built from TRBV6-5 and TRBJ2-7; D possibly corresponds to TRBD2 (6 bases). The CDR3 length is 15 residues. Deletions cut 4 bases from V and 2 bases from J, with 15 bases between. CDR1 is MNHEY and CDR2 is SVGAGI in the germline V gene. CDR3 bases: TGTGCCAGCAGTTCCGACGGGAGACCCCCCTACGAGCAGTACTTC. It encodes CASSSDGRPPYEQYF.

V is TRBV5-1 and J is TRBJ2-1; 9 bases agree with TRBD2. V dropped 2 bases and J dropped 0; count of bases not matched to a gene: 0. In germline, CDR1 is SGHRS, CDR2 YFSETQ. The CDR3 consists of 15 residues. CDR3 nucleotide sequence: TGCGCCAGCAGCTTTAGCGGGAGCTCCTACAATGAGCAGTTCTTC. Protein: CASSFSGSSYNEQFF.

The CDR3 loop is CASRKTGGEEKLFF. DNA of the CDR3: TGTGCCAGCAGGAAGACAGGGGGGGAGGAAAAACTGTTTTTT. The rearrangement uses TRBV6-5 and TRBJ1-4, with 9 bases matching TRBD1. This CDR3 spans 14 amino acids. V lost 6 bases and J lost 8; bases outside the gene matches: 7. The germline CDR1 and CDR2 sequences are MNHEY and SVGAGI.